This is a list of T cell receptor beta chains from one sample in a study of cytomegalovirus exposure and HLA in healthy donors. TCRdb keeps only in-frame clones here, not all; method: immunoSEQ multiplex PCR. The table lists hundreds of thousands of clones, around 80% of them singletons, with approximately 0.49% in the top ten. The sample was PBMCs. These receptors were taken from a boy aged 5-17 years in good health and CMV-seronegative. Each CDR3 is given with its conserved first and last residue. D genes are given only for firm matches. Size is omitted from some rows. Given values are once, few, many or a class for expanded clones.

NA	TRBJ2-7	14	NA	TRBV7-9	CASRVGGESHEQYF	TGTGCCAGCAGAGTAGGGGGAGAAAGCCACGAGCAGTACTTC
TRBD1	TRBJ1-1	13	NA	TRBV12-5	CASGGQGSTEAFF	TGTGCTAGTGGGGGACAGGGATCCACTGAAGCTTTCTTT
NA	TRBJ2-5	14	once	TRBV9	CASSSQGESETQYF	TGTGCCAGCAGCTCACAGGGAGAATCAGAGACCCAGTACTTC
NA	TRBJ1-6	14	NA	TRBV6-4	CASSVSTGNSPLHF	TGTGCCAGCAGTGTTTCAACGGGGAATTCACCCCTCCACTTT
TRBD1	TRBJ1-4	13	NA	TRBV19	CASGTGINEKLFF	TGTGCCAGTGGGACAGGGATTAATGAAAAACTGTTTTTT
NA	TRBJ2-3	14	NA	TRBV19	CASTVGASTDTQYF	TGTGCCAGTACGGTCGGAGCTAGCACAGATACGCAGTATTTT
TRBD1	TRBJ2-1	14	NA	TRBV5-5	CASSFGTANNEQFF	TGTGCCAGCAGCTTCGGGACAGCAAACAATGAGCAGTTCTTC
NA	TRBJ1-6	15	NA	TRBV11-2	CASSPRVGQDSPLHF	TGTGCCAGCAGCCCCCGTGTGGGCCAGGATTCACCCCTCCACTTT
NA	TRBJ2-4	16	NA	TRBV4-1	CASSPQAMIAKNIQYF	TGCGCCAGCAGCCCCCAGGCAATGATAGCCAAAAACATTCAGTACTTC
NA	TRBJ1-3	14	NA	TRBV6-1	CASRLENRGNTIYF	TGTGCCAGCCGGCTAGAGAACCGGGGAAACACCATATATTTT
NA	TRBJ2-1	13	NA	TRBV6-1	CASLERAYNEQFF	TGTGCCAGCCTGGAGCGGGCCTACAATGAGCAGTTCTTC
NA	TRBJ1-3	16	NA	TRBV7-9	CASSLAVGAARNTIYF	TGTGCCAGCAGCTTAGCTGTGGGAGCCGCTCGAAACACCATATATTTT
NA	TRBJ2-5	14	NA	TRBV5-4	CASSSVAGQETQYF	TGTGCCAGCAGCTCCGTGGCGGGGCAAGAGACCCAGTACTTC
NA	TRBJ1-3	14	NA	TRBV7-9	CASSLLGAGNTIYF	TGTGCCAGCAGCTTACTAGGGGCTGGAAACACCATATATTTT
NA	TRBJ2-5	13	NA	TRBV5-1	CASSGGGQETQYF	TGCGCCAGCAGTGGGGGCGGCCAAGAGACCCAGTACTTC